The 21 T cell receptor beta chains reported below all come from one sample, sequenced in a study of identical twins. TCRdb re-called the 5' RACE reads through MiXCR, storing one row per CDR3 protein. Of 650,000 to 800,000 distinct CDR3 sequences listed, around 8.6% are singletons. The data were also submitted as part of a second study, on yellow fever vaccine responses in identical twins.

Sequencing used PBMCs. The source is a woman aged 18-29 years in good health.

The chain recombines TRBV20-1 with TRBJ2-3; 7 nucleotides line up with TRBD2. The CDR3 runs to 13 residues. Germline lookup yields CDR1 DFQATT and CDR2 SNEGSKA (reference sequence). The CDR3 DNA is TGCGGATTACCGGGGGGTCGAACAGATACGCAGTATTTT. Protein: CGLPGGRTDTQYF.

This clonotype was seen more than once but under ten times. V gene TRBV4-3 combines with J gene TRBJ2-7; no reliable D call. This CDR3 is built from 15 residues. V lost 1 base to trimming and J lost 1 base, with 11 bases between them. Germline V lookup: CDR1 LGHNA, CDR2 YSLEER. The CDR3 loop is CASSQAQPGSYEQYF. CDR3 DNA sequence: TGCGCCAGCAGCCAAGCCCAACCGGGTTCCTACGAGCAGTACTTC.

CDR3 bases: TGTGCCAGCAGTTTCGAGGGGAGTAGTAACAATGAGCAGTTCTTC. Its translation: CASSFEGSSNNEQFF. V usage is TRBV7-2 and J usage is TRBJ2-1; D tentatively fits TRBD1 or TRBD2 (5 bases each). CDR1 and CDR2 (germline): SGHTA, FQGNSA. The CDR3 is made up of 15 amino acids. Trimming stripped 6 bases from V and 5 bases from J, with 17 bases between.

The V call is TRBV7-8, the J call TRBJ2-1; D not resolved. The ends were cut back, 0 bases at V and 9 bases at J, with 15 bases in the middle. The CDR3 is 15 residues long. CDR1 is SGHVS and CDR2 is FQNEAQ in the germline V gene. In nucleotides, the CDR3 is TGTGCCAGCAGCTTAGCTCCACCTCGAGGAAGTGAGCAGTTCTTC. It codes for CASSLAPPRGSEQFF.

The genes are TRBV10-3 and TRBJ2-3; 11 bases align to TRBD2. Losses at the gene ends were 4 bases for V and 5 bases for J; bases not matched to a gene: 2. In germline, CDR1 is ENHRY, CDR2 SYGVKD. The CDR3 totals 14 residues. DNA for the CDR3: TGTGCCATCAGTGGACTAGCGGGGAAAGATACGCAGTATTTT. It yields the protein CAISGLAGKDTQYF.

This clonotype came up many times. The V call is TRBV29-1, the J call TRBJ2-3; D gene ambiguous. Trimming left V 4 bases short and J 5 bases short, with 10 bases between. CDR1 is SQVTM, CDR2 ANQGSEA, per germline. The CDR3 extends over 12 amino acids. CDR3 residues: CSVAVDGDTQYF. The CDR3 DNA is TGCAGCGTTGCGGTCGACGGAGATACGCAGTATTTT.

This clonotype came up a few times. V gene TRBV7-2 combines with J gene TRBJ2-7, with D uncertain. Trimming pared 1 base from V and 7 bases from J, leaving 14 bases between. The CDR3 is made up of 14 amino acids. The germline V gene has CDR1 SGHTA and CDR2 FQGNSA. CDR3 bases: TGTGCCAGCAGCTTAGGTACAGTAAATCGGGAGCAGTACTTC. Translated, it gives CASSLGTVNREQYF.

This clonotype has ten or more counts. V is TRBV29-1 and J is TRBJ2-1; TRBD2 might be the D (6 bases). V dropped 6 bases and J dropped 2 bases, with 11 bases sitting between them. The germline gives CDR1 SQVTM, CDR2 ANQGSEA. The length of the CDR3 is 13 residues. The CDR3 DNA follows: TGCAGCGTGCAGGGAGGCGCCTACAATGAGCAGTTCTTC. Translated: CSVQGGAYNEQFF.

A few counts support this clonotype. The rearrangement joins TRBV28 to TRBJ2-2; D is undetermined. The CDR3 has 15 residues. With 1 base removed from V and 4 bases from J, the gap between germline ends came to 10 bases. The germline V gene encodes CDR1 MDHEN and CDR2 SYDVKM. CDR3 in amino acids: CASSLLTQTTGELFF. CDR3 sequence (DNA): TGTGCCAGCAGTTTATTGACACAGACCACCGGGGAGCTGTTTTTT.

This clonotype has a handful of counts. The V gene is TRBV7-9, the J gene TRBJ2-3; D is uncertain. From germline, CDR1 is SEHNR and CDR2 FQNEAQ (reference sequence). The CDR3 is made up of 15 amino acids. V dropped 5 bases and J dropped 6 bases, with 18 bases sitting between them. This chain's CDR3 is CASSPLGGSEDTQYF. In nucleotides, the CDR3 is TGTGCCAGCAGCCCCCTCGGTGGTTCGGAGGATACGCAGTATTTT. Full variable domain (outside the CDR3, taken from reference TRBV7-9 and TRBJ2-3): DTGVSQNPRHKITKRGQNVTFRCDPISEHNRLYWYRQTLGQGPEFLTYFQNEAQLEKSRLLSDRFSAERPKGSFSTLEIQRTEQGDSAMYLCASSPLGGSEDTQYFGPGTRLTVL.

The table lists this clonotype with a few counts. This chain joins TRBV6-1 and TRBJ1-5; the D gene is possibly TRBD1 (6 bases). CDR1 is MNHNS, CDR2 SASEGT, per germline. The CDR3 extends over 12 amino acids. Trimming shortened V by 7 bases and J by 11 bases, and 15 bases separated the two germline ends. CDR3 loop: CASKGGPLAQHF. The CDR3 DNA reads as TGTGCCAGCAAGGGGGGTCCCTTGGCCCAGCATTTT.

This clonotype was seen many times. The chain recombines TRBV12-3 or TRBV12-4 with TRBJ1-5, with D possibly being TRBD1 (5 bases). Between the trimmed V and J ends, which lost 8 bases and 0 bases, there was a span of 14 bases. This CDR3 has 15 amino acids. CDR3 residues: CASRKGPLSNQPQHF. CDR3 DNA sequence: TGTGCCAGCCGCAAGGGGCCCCTTAGCAATCAGCCCCAGCATTTT.

This clonotype has ten or more counts. The chain carries TRBV12-3 or TRBV12-4 and TRBJ2-3; D uncertain. V was shortened by 4 bases and J by 6 bases, with 11 bases between the two germline ends. The CDR3 runs to 13 residues. In nucleotides, the CDR3 is TGTGCCAGCAGTTCCCCTACCGTTGATACGCAGTATTTT. The encoded protein is CASSSPTVDTQYF.

V is TRBV20-1 and J is TRBJ1-1; D call uncertain. Germline CDR1 is DFQATT and CDR2 is SNEGSKA (reference sequence). This CDR3 contains 14 residues. Trimming removed 5 bases at V and 6 bases at J, with 19 bases between. DNA for the CDR3: TGCAGTGCTCTCCCGGGCCGGTCCAGAGCTGAAGCTTTCTTT. As protein: CSALPGRSRAEAFF.

This clonotype appeared a few times. V usage is TRBV5-1 and J usage is TRBJ2-5, with a weak D call TRBD1 (5 bases). V dropped 4 bases and J dropped 1 base, with 14 bases sitting between them. Germline V gene data show CDR1 as SGHRS and CDR2 as YFSETQ. The CDR3 runs 15 residues. The CDR3 spells CASSPDMVRQETQYF. CDR3 nucleotides: TGCGCCAGCAGCCCGGACATGGTCCGCCAAGAGACCCAGTACTTC.

Ten or more counts support this clonotype. This chain connects TRBV20-1 to TRBJ1-5, with TRBD1 as a possible D gene (5 bases). Trimming shortened V by 1 base and J by 0 bases, and 13 bases separated the two germline ends. The CDR3 has 16 residues. The germline V gene has CDR1 DFQATT and CDR2 SNEGSKA (reference sequence). The CDR3 reads CSARVRGLYSNQPQHF. The CDR3 nucleotides are TGCAGTGCTAGAGTTAGGGGACTTTATAGCAATCAGCCCCAGCATTTT.

In this sample, this clonotype turned up a few times. V is TRBV15 and J is TRBJ2-2; 12 bases match TRBD2. The CDR3 length is 15 residues. Trimming removed 2 bases from V and 6 bases from J; junction bases left unmatched: 1. The germline gives CDR1 LNHNV, CDR2 YYDKDF (reference sequence). CDR3 residues: CATSRLAGGPGELFF. CDR3 bases: TGTGCCACCAGCAGACTAGCGGGAGGGCCCGGGGAGCTGTTTTTT.

This clonotype was found a few times. The chain carries TRBV10-2 and TRBJ2-7; TRBD2 agrees at 10 bases. The CDR3 has 15 amino acids. CDR1 WSHSY and CDR2 SAAADI come from the germline V gene. V was pared by 0 bases and J by 6 bases, with 5 bases of the junction left unmatched. The DNA of the CDR3 is TGCGCCAGCAGTGAGTCGGGAGTAGCGGGAGGCGAGCAGTACTTC. As protein: CASSESGVAGGEQYF.

The chain recombines TRBV12-3 or TRBV12-4 with TRBJ2-7; 8 bases are a match to TRBD1. V gave up 5 bases and J gave up 2 bases; unmatched junction bases: 8. This CDR3 has 15 residues. The CDR3 coding sequence is TGTGCCAGCAGTCGTACCGGGACAGGAGCCTACGAGCAGTACTTC. As protein: CASSRTGTGAYEQYF.

J is TRBJ1-4 and V is TRBV12-3 or TRBV12-4; D is unresolved. This CDR3 spans 14 amino acids. Trimming cost V 2 bases and J 6 bases, with 10 bases left between them. The DNA of the CDR3 is TGTGCCAGCAGTTTAAGTGGGCAGTATGAAAAACTGTTTTTT. Translating gives CASSLSGQYEKLFF.

This clonotype was counted at least ten times. The rearrangement links TRBV6-5 to TRBJ2-2; possible D gene TRBD1, 6 bases. Germline CDR1 is MNHEY and CDR2 is SVGAGI. Between the trimmed V and J ends, which lost 5 bases and 5 bases, there was a span of 9 bases. The length of the CDR3 is 13 residues. For the CDR3, the DNA is TGTGCCAGCAGTAACAGGGATACCGGGGAGCTGTTTTTT. It encodes CASSNRDTGELFF.